The rows below give T cell receptor beta chains drawn from one sample of a study of CD8+CD57+ T cells in acquired aplastic anemia. MiXCR was run by TCRdb on the reads, yielding one entry per CDR3 protein. The sample yields some 200,000 distinct CDR3 sequences, less than 60% seen once. Sequenced: sorted CD4+, CD8+, or CD8+CD57+ T cells (not recorded which) from PBMCs. The receptors stem from a human donor with aplastic anemia. The CDR3 runs from the conserved cysteine through the conserved F or W. Each record gives: D gene, J gene, CDR3 length, clone size, V gene, CDR3 protein, CDR3 DNA. The D gene is left open where the match is weak. Some rows have no size entry. The others give once, few or many, or a class for an expanded clone.

>NA|TRBJ2-1|12|many|TRBV7-8
CASSRTGFEQFF
TGTGCCAGCAGCCGGACCGGGTTTGAGCAGTTCTTC
>NA|TRBJ2-7|14|NA|TRBV5-4
CASSLGSRWYEQYF
TGTGCCAGCAGCTTGGGAAGCAGGTGGTACGAGCAGTACTTC
>NA|TRBJ1-6|16|few|TRBV10-3
CAIIRGGKSFYSPLHF
TGTGCCATCATCAGAGGCGGGAAATCCTTTTATTCACCCCTCCACTTT
>TRBD2|TRBJ2-3|15|NA|TRBV20-1
CSAVKGRASTDTQYF
TGCAGTGCTGTGAAAGGGAGGGCTAGCACAGATACGCAGTATTTT
>NA|TRBJ1-5|15|NA|TRBV3-1
CASNQGRNSNQPQHF
TGTGCCAGCAACCAAGGCCGAAATAGCAATCAGCCCCAGCATTTT
>NA|TRBJ1-6|15|NA|TRBV20-1
CSARGPNLYNSPLHF
TGCAGTGCTAGGGGACCCAATCTTTATAATTCACCCCTCCACTTT
>TRBD2|TRBJ2-3|13|few|TRBV29-1
CSVALADTDTQYF
TGCAGCGTTGCTCTAGCGGACACAGATACGCAGTATTTT
>NA|TRBJ2-2|15|many|TRBV14
CASSQETGRHGELFF
TGTGCCAGCAGCCAAGAGACTGGGAGGCACGGGGAGCTGTTTTTT
>NA|TRBJ2-2|17|NA|TRBV11-2
CASTPRGSPTNTGELFF
TGTGCCAGCACCCCACGGGGCAGTCCCACGAACACCGGGGAGCTGTTTTTT
>NA|TRBJ2-2|13|many|TRBV7-9
CASSSGQGGELFF
TGTGCCAGCAGCTCAGGACAAGGCGGGGAGCTGTTTTTT
>TRBD1|TRBJ2-5|14|NA|TRBV20-1
CSARDRGFQETQYF
TGCAGTGCTAGGGACAGGGGGTTCCAAGAGACCCAGTACTTC
>NA|TRBJ1-2|13|NA|TRBV7-3
CASSSEGNYGYTF
TGTGCCAGCAGCTCTGAGGGGAACTATGGCTACACCTTC
>NA|TRBJ1-1|15|many|TRBV5-4
CASSLLGGRDTEAFF
TGTGCCAGCAGCCTTCTGGGGGGGCGGGACACTGAAGCTTTCTTT
>TRBD2|TRBJ2-1|15|NA|TRBV4-1
CASSRASGRDNEQFF
TGCGCCAGCAGCCGAGCTAGCGGGAGGGACAATGAGCAGTTCTTC
>NA|TRBJ1-5|15|few|TRBV3-1
CASSQGRNSNQPQHF
TGTGCCAGCAGCCAAGGCCGAAATAGCAATCAGCCCCAGCATTTT
>NA|TRBJ2-1|20|NA|TRBV5-6
CASSFVSAGEPLRAYDEQFF
TGTGCCAGCAGCTTTGTATCTGCAGGGGAACCGTTAAGGGCCTACGATGAGCAGTTCTTC
>NA|TRBJ1-2|13|many|TRBV12-3/TRBV12-4
CASRPPANYGYTF
TGTGCCAGCAGACCACCAGCTAACTATGGCTACACCTTC
>TRBD1|TRBJ1-2|14|few|TRBV10-3
CAIADFDRANGYTF
TGTGCCATCGCGGATTTCGACAGGGCGAATGGCTACACCTTC
>NA|TRBJ1-2|12|many|TRBV19
CASSIPGSGYTF
TGTGCCAGTAGTATCCCGGGGTCCGGCTACACCTTC
>NA|TRBJ1-1|13|NA|TRBV7-9
CASSDDPNTEAFF
TGTGCCAGCAGCGACGACCCCAACACTGAAGCTTTCTTT
>NA|TRBJ2-3|16|NA|TRBV20-1
CSARAWRTESTDTQYF
TGCAGTGCTAGAGCCTGGAGGACAGAGAGCACAGATACGCAGTATTTT
>NA|TRBJ2-1|15|many|TRBV6-4
CASSDQGLSYNEQFF
TGTGCCAGCAGTGACCAGGGACTCTCCTACAATGAGCAGTTCTTC
>NA|TRBJ2-1|13|many|TRBV7-6
CASSLSSYNEQFF
TGTGCCAGCAGCTTAAGCTCCTACAATGAGCAGTTCTTC
>NA|TRBJ1-5|15|many|TRBV7-2
CASSLGPYSNQPQHF
TGTGCCAGCAGCTTAGGGCCCTATAGCAATCAGCCCCAGCATTTT
>NA|TRBJ1-2|11|NA|TRBV19
CASSSNYGYTF
TGTGCCAGTAGTTCAAACTATGGCTACACCTTC
>NA|TRBJ1-2|15|many|TRBV7-2
CASSLAQTGLYGYTF
TGTGCCAGCAGCTTAGCCCAGACAGGCCTCTATGGCTACACCTTC
>TRBD2|TRBJ2-7|16|NA|TRBV12-3/TRBV12-4
CAPSQRGLAGVYEQYF
TGTGCCCCCTCACAAAGGGGACTAGCGGGAGTCTACGAGCAGTACTTC
>NA|TRBJ2-3|17|many|TRBV4-1
CASSQEGNTGFADTQYF
TGCGCCAGCAGCCAAGAGGGAAACACAGGGTTCGCAGATACGCAGTATTTT
>TRBD2|TRBJ2-1|15|many|TRBV2
CASSENGRTYNEQFF
TGTGCCAGCAGTGAAAACGGGAGGACCTACAATGAGCAGTTCTTC
>NA|TRBJ1-1|13|NA|TRBV10-3
CAVSGALNTEAFF
TGTGCCGTCAGTGGAGCTCTGAACACTGAAGCTTTCTTT
>NA|TRBJ1-2|12|NA|TRBV7-9
CASSPGQFGYTF
TGTGCCAGCAGCCCCGGACAGTTTGGCTACACCTTC
>NA|TRBJ1-3|13|once|TRBV10-3
CAIRQDPFDTIYF
TGTGCCATCAGACAGGACCCTTTTGACACCATATATTTT
>TRBD1|TRBJ2-7|14|NA|TRBV20-1
CSASPDRGVWEQYF
TGCAGTGCTAGTCCCGACAGGGGGGTGTGGGAGCAGTACTTC
>NA|TRBJ1-1|13|many|TRBV6-2/TRBV6-3
CASSRLTSTEAFF
TGTGCCAGCAGCAGACTAACGAGCACTGAAGCTTTCTTT
>NA|TRBJ2-5|12|NA|TRBV2
CASSESLRTQYF
TGTGCCAGCAGTGAGAGTCTTAGGACCCAATACTTC
>NA|TRBJ1-2|14|NA|TRBV2
CASRHRYFAYGYTF
TGTGCCAGCAGACACAGGTATTTCGCCTATGGCTACACCTTC
>TRBD2|TRBJ2-1|15|NA|TRBV14
CASMRTSGAYNEQLF
TGTGCCAGCATGCGGACTAGCGGTGCCTACAATGAGCAGCTCTTC
>TRBD1|TRBJ2-7|15|NA|TRBV15
CATSSPMTGTGEQYF
TGTGCCACCAGCAGCCCAATGACAGGGACGGGTGAGCAGTACTTC
>NA|TRBJ1-4|16|NA|TRBV28
CASSLVVVGTGEKLFF
TGTGCCAGCAGTTTAGTAGTTGTCGGGACGGGGGAAAAACTGTTTTTT
>NA|TRBJ1-1|12|NA|TRBV18
CASSPTTVEAFF
TGTGCCAGCTCACCGACGACAGTTGAAGCTTTCTTT
>TRBD1|TRBJ1-5|14|NA|TRBV20-1
CSAREGTDNQPQHF
TGCAGTGCTAGAGAAGGGACAGATAATCAGCCCCAGCATTTT
>TRBD1|TRBJ1-5|13|NA|TRBV19
CATGQGSNQPQHF
TGTGCCACGGGACAGGGTAGCAATCAGCCCCAGCATTTT
>TRBD2|TRBJ2-7|14|NA|TRBV10-3
CAIRGSGKVYEQYF
TGTGCCATCAGGGGGAGCGGGAAAGTGTACGAGCAGTACTTC
>NA|TRBJ1-1|13|many|TRBV19
CASYWTGNTEAFF
TGTGCCAGTTATTGGACGGGAAACACTGAAGCTTTCTTT
>TRBD2|TRBJ2-1|17|many|TRBV4-1
CASSQDRGTSGRIGQFF
TGCGCCAGCAGCCAAGATCGAGGGACTAGCGGGAGAATCGGGCAGTTCTTC
>NA|TRBJ2-5|15|few|TRBV10-3
CAISEVSRDGETQYF
TGTGCCATCAGTGAGGTATCCCGGGACGGAGAGACCCAGTACTTC
>TRBD1|TRBJ1-1|15|few|TRBV15
CATSRGRQGVAEAFF
TGTGCCACCAGCAGAGGAAGACAGGGGGTGGCTGAAGCTTTCTTT